The 11 T cell receptor beta chains below were found in one sample sequenced in a study of blood T cell repertoires in COVID-19 (dated by TCRdb to the early 2020s). Library prep was done by the immunoSEQ multiplex PCR assay. Entries here come from immuneACCESS through TCRdb and include only in-frame sequences with V and J called. Some clones fail to appear in such tables; in the studies checked, an unresolved V gene covers under half of the shortfall, and the cause of the remainder is unknown. This sample is represented by about 59,000 clones; more than 85% of them were singletons. The top ten hold around 5.5% of the sample. Source material: peripheral blood. The receptors come from a man older than 75 in a cohort sampled during active COVID-19.

V usage is TRBV20-1 and J usage is TRBJ1-5; a weak D match, TRBD1 (5 bases). CDR1 DFQATT and CDR2 SNEGSKA come from the germline V gene (reference sequence). The CDR3 loop spans 15 amino acids. V was cut by 3 bases and J by 0 bases, with 12 bases left in between. The CDR3 sequence is CSASDSLYSNQPQHF. CDR3 nucleotides: TGCAGTGCTAGTGACAGTCTTTATAGCAATCAGCCCCAGCATTTT.

The chain has TRBV2 and TRBJ1-2; tentatively, D is TRBD1 (6 bases). Germline V gene data show CDR1 as SNHLY and CDR2 as FYNNEI. The CDR3 contains 14 residues. Trimming took 7 bases from V and 3 from J, leaving 15 bases between them. The CDR3 nucleotides are TGTGCCAGCACCTTACTACAGGGTGACTATGGCTACACCTTC. Translating it yields CASTLLQGDYGYTF.

The chain employs TRBV5-4 and TRBJ1-2; TRBD1 is a possible D gene (6 bases). The CDR3 is made up of 16 amino acids. Trimming took 0 bases from V and 4 from J, leaving 16 bases between them. The germline gives CDR1 SGHNT, CDR2 YYREEE (reference sequence). CDR3 nucleotide sequence: TGTGCCAGCAGCTTGGCCCCGACAGGACCGCCCTATGGCTACACCTTC. The encoded protein is CASSLAPTGPPYGYTF.

This chain links TRBV9 with TRBJ2-1, with D hard to call. This CDR3 region has 14 residues. Between the trimmed V and J ends, which lost 6 bases and 0 bases, there was a span of 10 bases. Germline V gene sequence: CDR1 SGDLS, CDR2 YYNGEE. The CDR3 protein is CASTRGSSYNEQFF. The CDR3 region has the DNA TGTGCCAGCACCCGCGGAAGCTCCTACAATGAGCAGTTCTTC.

This clone has a single count. J is TRBJ2-3 and V is TRBV7-2, with TRBD2 identical over 7 bases. Per germline, CDR1 SGHTA and CDR2 FQGNSA. The CDR3 has 14 residues. V shed 5 bases, J shed 4 bases, and the junction held 6 bases outside the gene matches. CDR3 nucleotide sequence: TGTGCCAGCAGCCCCAGAGCGGGATCAGATACGCAGTATTTT. Protein product: CASSPRAGSDTQYF.

This chain links TRBV30 with TRBJ2-5; 10 positions agree with TRBD1. The CDR3 length is 14 residues. Germline assignment: CDR1 GTSNPN and CDR2 SVGIG (reference sequence). V shed 5 bases, J shed 7 bases, and the junction held 10 bases outside the gene matches. The CDR3 DNA reads TGTGCCTGGGGAGGACAGGGGGTTAGGGTGACCCAGTACTTC. Translated, it gives CAWGGQGVRVTQYF.

The chain is built from TRBV21-1 and TRBJ2-7; the table's D gene call, TRBD2, was not cross checked with the DNA. TRBV21-1 is assigned pseudogene status. The CDR3 loop spans 15 amino acids. Here the CDR3 DNA reads TGTGCCAGCAGCAAAGAATCGGGGAGCTCCTACGAGCAGTACTTC. Translating gives CASSKESGSSYEQYF.

This clone has only one observation. The gene calls are TRBV10-3 and TRBJ1-6; TRBD1 agrees at 9 bases. The junction had 5 bases not matched to a gene; V was cut back by 4 bases and J by 10 bases. Looked up from germline, CDR1 is ENHRY and CDR2 is SYGVKD. The CDR3 sequence is 14 residues long. CDR3 nucleotides: TGTGCCATCAGTGGGGGACAGGGCTTATCACCCCTCCACTTT. It translates to CAISGGQGLSPLHF.

V is TRBV11-3 and J is TRBJ2-7; possible D gene TRBD2, 6 bases. The V gene's germline CDR1 is SGHNT and CDR2 YENEEA. V was cut by 7 bases and J by 5 bases, with 21 bases left in between. The CDR3 contains 15 residues. The CDR3 region is CASTLLASVRHEQYF. The CDR3 nucleotides read TGTGCCAGCACCCTATTGGCTAGCGTTAGGCACGAGCAGTACTTC.

This chain connects TRBV7-2 to TRBJ2-1; D is unresolved. The CDR3 is 15 residues long. Germline V gives CDR1 SGHTA, CDR2 FQGNSA. Trimming took 1 base from V and 5 from J, leaving 12 bases between them. As DNA, the CDR3 is TGTGCCAGCAGCTTAGGAGTTCACAGACACAATGAGCAGTTCTTC. It codes for CASSLGVHRHNEQFF.

The chain combines TRBV5-1 with TRBJ2-1, with TRBD1 as a possible D gene (5 bases). CDR3 length: 15 amino acids. CDR1 SGHRS and CDR2 YFSETQ come from the germline V gene. Trimming took off 5 bases at V and 8 bases at J, with 20 bases between the two ends. CDR3 sequence: CASRLARSRADEQFF. CDR3 coding DNA: TGCGCCAGCAGGTTAGCCCGCTCCAGGGCCGATGAGCAGTTCTTC. Filled out from reference TRBV5-1 and TRBJ2-1, the complete variable domain reads KAGVTQTPRYLIKTRGQQVTLSCSPISGHRSVSWYQQTPGQGLQFLFEYFSETQRNKGNFPGRFSGRQFSNSRSEMNVSTLELGDSALYLCASRLARSRADEQFFGPGTRLTVL.